The clone carrying this T cell receptor beta chain was counted a few times. From germline, CDR1 is SGDLS and CDR2 YYNGEE. Germline trimming cut 2 bases from V and 0 bases from J; bases unmatched to any gene: 3. The length of the CDR3 is 15 residues. The source of the sample is a study of beta chain features in type 1 diabetes. Reverse transcription of all isolated RNA meant that expressed TCRB transcripts were sequenced. Sequencing used immunoSEQ multiplex PCR; TCRdb keeps in-frame clones, though not all of them. Here the sample spans more than 350,000 clones, 9.5% to 12% being singletons. The chain has TRBV9 and TRBJ2-3, with 7 bases lining up with TRBD1. What was sequenced was naive CD4+ T cells from blood. The TCR sequence derives from a woman aged 18-30 years in good health. The CDR3 loop reads CASSVGQQSTDTQYF. The CDR3 DNA reads TGTGCCAGCAGCGTGGGACAGCAAAGCACAGATACGCAGTATTTT.